This T cell receptor beta chain was retrieved from a study of glioma-infiltrating T cells after dendritic cell vaccination. Time point noted: after dendritic cell vaccination, including at tumor progression/relapse. The assay was immunoSEQ multiplex PCR, and TCRdb's table has in-frame clones only and misses some. Of 70,000 to 90,000 clones listed, 75% to 90% are singletons. Trimming cost V 0 bases and J 3 bases; bases outside gene matches: 2. The germline CDR1 and CDR2 sequences are SGHRS and YFSETQ. The length of the CDR3 is 15 residues. The receptor was isolated from a human donor with glioblastoma. The chain recombines TRBV5-1 with TRBJ2-2, with 7 bases aligning to TRBD1. The source was blood, collected after dendritic cell vaccination. Written as DNA, the CDR3 is TGCGCCAGCAGCTTGGGAGGGGGCGACACCGGGGAGCTGTTTTTT. Translation: CASSLGGGDTGELFF. Combining the CDR3 with reference TRBV5-1 and TRBJ2-2 gives the whole variable domain KAGVTQTPRYLIKTRGQQVTLSCSPISGHRSVSWYQQTPGQGLQFLFEYFSETQRNKGNFPGRFSGRQFSNSRSEMNVSTLELGDSALYLCASSLGGGDTGELFFGEGSRLTVL.